Presented here are 21 T cell receptor beta chains from one specimen sequenced in a study of blood T cell repertoires in COVID-19. Clones were read by immunoSEQ multiplex PCR, and TCRdb kept only the in-frame ones, dropping some. The data contain about 180,000 clones, about three quarters of them singletons. The sequenced sample was peripheral blood. Receptor source: a woman of 80 years or more with COVID-19, enrolled during active disease.

The chain recombines TRBV2 with TRBJ2-1, with 7 bases aligning to TRBD1. J lost 1 base, V lost 3 bases, and 3 bases had no gene match. This CDR3 contains 15 residues. Per the germline V gene, CDR1 is SNHLY and CDR2 is FYNNEI. DNA for the CDR3: TGTGCCAGCAGTGACAGACAGGGATCCTACAATGAGCAGTTCTTC. It codes for CASSDRQGSYNEQFF.

This rearrangement joins TRBV14 to TRBJ2-5; 7 bases agree with TRBD1. Unmatched junction bases numbered 11, after V lost 8 bases and J lost 2 bases. Germline CDR1 is SGHDN and CDR2 is FVKESK. The CDR3 is 15 residues long. CDR3 DNA: TGTGCCAGCGGATTGACAGGGACCGATCAAGAGACCCAGTACTTC. Translated, it gives CASGLTGTDQETQYF.

The chain links TRBV7-3 to TRBJ2-1; 11 nucleotides line up with TRBD2. From germline, CDR1 is SGHTA and CDR2 FQGTGA. This CDR3 contains 17 residues. The junction had 6 bases not matched to a gene; V was cut back by 5 bases and J by 0 bases. The CDR3 here is CASSPTSGVSSYNEQFF. For the CDR3, the DNA is TGTGCCAGCAGCCCGACTAGCGGGGTAAGCTCCTACAATGAGCAGTTCTTC. Full variable domain (missing parts from reference TRBV7-3 and TRBJ2-1): GAGVSQTPSNKVTEKGKYVELRCDPISGHTALYWYRQSLGQGPEFLIYFQGTGAADDSGLPNDRFFAVRPEGSVSTLKIQRTERGDSAVYLCASSPTSGVSSYNEQFFGPGTRLTVL.

The V and J genes are TRBV11-2 and TRBJ1-6, with a possible D match to TRBD1 (6 bases). The V end lost 0 bases, the J end lost 6 bases, and 12 bases lay between the germline ends. Looked up from germline, CDR1 is SGHAT and CDR2 is FQNNGV. The length of the CDR3 is 16 residues. CDR3 region: CASSLDQGWGNSPLHF. In DNA form, the CDR3 reads TGTGCCAGCAGCTTAGATCAGGGGTGGGGTAATTCACCCCTCCACTTT.

The rearrangement uses TRBV7-8 and TRBJ2-5; 8 nucleotides agree with TRBD2. CDR1 is SGHVS, CDR2 FQNEAQ, per germline. J lost 5 bases, V lost 8 bases, and 7 bases had no gene match. This CDR3 has 13 residues. DNA of the CDR3: TGTGCCAGCTCAAATAGCGGGATGGAGACCCAGTACTTC. Translation: CASSNSGMETQYF.

The chain carries TRBV6-5 and TRBJ2-7; 11 bases line up with TRBD1. V lost 6 bases to trimming and J lost 2 bases; unmatched junction nucleotides: 3. CDR1 MNHEY and CDR2 SVGAGI come from the germline V gene. The CDR3 covers 14 residues. Here the CDR3 reads CASRDRGLTYEQYF. In DNA form, the CDR3 reads TGTGCCAGCAGGGACAGGGGGCTCACCTACGAGCAGTACTTC.

This clone was seen more than once but under ten times. The rearrangement links TRBV11-3 to TRBJ2-7; no clear D. Germline V lookup: CDR1 SGHNT, CDR2 YENEEA. The V end was cut by 2 bases, the J end by 1 base, with 3 bases between. The CDR3 is 12 residues long. Here the CDR3 reads CASSLSSYEQYF. CDR3 coding DNA: TGTGCCAGCAGCTTATCTTCCTACGAGCAGTACTTC.

The V call is TRBV3-1 (or the pseudogene TRBV3-2), the J call TRBJ2-3; a possible D gene is TRBD2 (6 bases). V was pared by 1 base and J by 10 bases, with 12 bases between. The germline gives CDR1 LGHDT, CDR2 YNNKEL (reference sequence). This CDR3 has 13 amino acids. For the CDR3, the DNA is TGTGCCAGCAGCCAAGGGCAGGGACTGGCGCAGTATTTT. The encoded protein is CASSQGQGLAQYF.

The chain couples TRBV2 to TRBJ1-4; 7 bases line up with TRBD1. Germline CDR1 SNHLY, CDR2 FYNNEI. V lost 5 bases, J lost 5 bases, and 5 bases stayed unmatched. This CDR3 region has 14 residues. The CDR3 DNA sequence: TGTGCCAGCAGTTTTCTACAGGGGAATGAAAAACTGTTTTTT. Its protein is CASSFLQGNEKLFF. Full variable domain (remainder filled in from reference TRBV2 and TRBJ1-4): EPEVTQTPSHQVTQMGQEVILRCVPISNHLYFYWYRQILGQKVEFLVSFYNNEISEKSEIFDDQFSVERPDGSNFTLKIRSTKLEDSAMYFCASSFLQGNEKLFFGSGTQLSVL.

This sequence joins TRBV7-9 and TRBJ2-1; D might be TRBD1 (6 bases). Trimming stripped 1 base from V and 7 bases from J, with 14 bases between. This CDR3 spans 15 amino acids. CDR1 and CDR2 (germline): SEHNR, FQNEAQ (reference sequence). The CDR3 protein is CASSLDGGDGNEQFF. CDR3 coding DNA: TGTGCCAGCAGCTTAGATGGGGGCGATGGAAATGAGCAGTTCTTC.

The J gene is TRBJ1-1, the V gene TRBV2; 8 bases fit TRBD1. This CDR3 contains 15 residues. Trimming at V came to 3 bases and at J to 10 bases, leaving 13 bases not matched to a gene. Looked up from germline, CDR1 is SNHLY and CDR2 is FYNNEI. CDR3 sequence (DNA): TGTGCCAGCAGTGACCTGTCAGGGGGCTTCAGTGGAGCTTTCTTT. Amino acid sequence: CASSDLSGGFSGAFF.

The chain links TRBV2 to TRBJ1-1; D not certain. The CDR3 loop spans 14 amino acids. Germline CDR1 reads SNHLY; CDR2 reads FYNNEI. V lost 0 bases to trimming and J lost 6 bases, with 11 bases between them. The CDR3 DNA is TGTGCCAGCAGTGAAGCGCTTGGCGGGGCTGAAGCTTTCTTT. This encodes CASSEALGGAEAFF.

The chain combines TRBV27 with TRBJ2-2; D might be TRBD1 (6 bases). CDR1 is MNHEY, CDR2 SMNVEV, per germline (reference sequence). CDR3 length: 15 amino acids. Trimming took 7 bases from V and 1 from J, leaving 13 bases between them. This chain's CDR3 is CASTGVSRNTGELFF. CDR3 DNA: TGTGCCAGCACAGGGGTAAGTAGGAACACCGGGGAGCTGTTTTTT.

V usage is TRBV6-5 and J usage is TRBJ2-5; TRBD1 is a possible D gene (6 bases). The CDR3 has 14 residues. Germline V lookup: CDR1 MNHEY, CDR2 SVGAGI. V gave up 7 bases and J gave up 4 bases, with 16 bases separating them. The CDR3 is CASTRQVTGETQYF. The CDR3 coding sequence is TGTGCCAGCACCAGACAGGTTACCGGAGAGACCCAGTACTTC.

The V call is TRBV21-1, the J call TRBJ2-5; the table names TRBD1, a call not compared with the DNA. TRBV21-1 is noted as a pseudogene. This CDR3 contains 15 residues. DNA for the CDR3: TGTGCCAGCAGTTGCTTACAGGGGTACCAAGAGACCCAGTACTTC. Its translation is CASSCLQGYQETQYF.

This chain links TRBV29-1 with TRBJ2-3; 8 bases align to TRBD1. V lost 6 bases, J lost 1 base, and 3 bases stayed unmatched. This CDR3 comprises 13 residues. In germline, CDR1 is SQVTM, CDR2 ANQGSEA. The CDR3 DNA reads as TGCAGCGTACCGGGACAGGGCACAGATACGCAGTATTTT. The encoded protein is CSVPGQGTDTQYF.

The CDR3 DNA reads as TGTGCCACCAGTGATTTGGGGCGGGCCACAGATACGCAGTATTTT. Its translation is CATSDLGRATDTQYF. The chain carries TRBV24-1 and TRBJ2-3; a possible D gene is TRBD2 (5 bases). CDR3 length equals 15 residues. Germline loops: CDR1 KGHDR, CDR2 SFDVKD. The germline V and J ends were trimmed by 0 bases and 2 bases, with 8 bases remaining between them.

The genes are TRBV6-2 or TRBV6-3 and TRBJ1-1, with D unresolved. Trimming pared 4 bases from V and 2 bases from J, leaving 11 bases between. The CDR3 extends over 14 amino acids. Germline V CDR1 and CDR2: MNHEY, SVGEGT. The CDR3 loop is CASSFEEYNTEAFF. The CDR3 bases are TGTGCCAGCAGTTTTGAGGAGTATAACACTGAAGCTTTCTTT.

The chain combines TRBV5-4 with TRBJ2-7; D perhaps matches TRBD1 (6 bases). Germline loops: CDR1 SGHNT, CDR2 YYREEE (reference sequence). The CDR3 runs to 14 residues. V was cut by 0 bases and J by 5 bases, with 12 bases left in between. CDR3 coding DNA: TGTGCCAGCAGCTTGGGGGACAACAGTAACGAGCAGTACTTC. It is translated as CASSLGDNSNEQYF.

The genes are TRBV3-1 (or the pseudogene TRBV3-2) and TRBJ1-1; D remains ambiguous. The CDR3 runs 13 residues. The V gene lost 1 base and the J gene lost 2 bases, with 5 bases spanning the gap. Per germline, CDR1 LGHDT and CDR2 YNNKEL (reference sequence). The CDR3 loop is CASSQVPNTEAFF. The CDR3 DNA follows: TGTGCCAGCAGCCAAGTTCCAAACACTGAAGCTTTCTTT.

This clone was detected many times. This chain connects TRBV24-1 to TRBJ1-5; TRBD1 agrees at 8 bases. Germline CDR1 is KGHDR and CDR2 is SFDVKD. The length of the CDR3 is 18 residues. Trimming at V came to 5 bases and at J to 0 bases, leaving 11 bases not matched to a gene. The CDR3 DNA reads as TGTGCCACCAGTGGAACTCTGGACAGGGCAGATAGCAATCAGCCCCAGCATTTT. It is translated as CATSGTLDRADSNQPQHF.